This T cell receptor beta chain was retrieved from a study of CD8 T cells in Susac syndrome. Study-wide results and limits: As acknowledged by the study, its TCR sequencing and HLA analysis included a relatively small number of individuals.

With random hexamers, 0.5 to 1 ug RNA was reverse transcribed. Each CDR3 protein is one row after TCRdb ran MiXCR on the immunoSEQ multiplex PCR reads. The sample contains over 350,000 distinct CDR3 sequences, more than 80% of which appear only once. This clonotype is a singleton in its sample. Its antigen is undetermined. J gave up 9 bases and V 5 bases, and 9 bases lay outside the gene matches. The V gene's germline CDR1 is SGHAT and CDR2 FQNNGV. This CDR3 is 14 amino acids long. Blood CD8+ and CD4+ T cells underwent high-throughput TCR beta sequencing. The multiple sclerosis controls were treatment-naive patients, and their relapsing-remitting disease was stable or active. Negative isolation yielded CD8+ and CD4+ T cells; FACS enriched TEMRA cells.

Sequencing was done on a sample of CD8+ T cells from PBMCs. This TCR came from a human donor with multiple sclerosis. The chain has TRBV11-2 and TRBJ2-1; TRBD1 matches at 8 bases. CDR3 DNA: TGTGCCAGCAGCCCTTGGACAGGGAAAGGTGAGCAGTTCTTC. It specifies CASSPWTGKGEQFF.